The rows below give T cell receptor beta chains drawn from one sample of a study of T cells in Graves' hyperthyroidism and ophthalmopathy. Each CDR3 protein is one row after TCRdb ran MiXCR on the multiplex PCR reads. The sample lists 490,000 or so distinct CDR3 sequences, about 20% occurring once. Source material: blood. These TCRs come from a man in his forties or fifties with Graves' ophthalmopathy. Both conserved end residues are part of each CDR3. D genes are given only for firm matches. Clone sizes are given selectively: once, few, many, or a class where the clone is expanded.

j_gene,d_gene,v_gene,len,abundance,CDR3aa,CDR3nt
TRBJ2-7,TRBD1,TRBV27,14,few,CASSYRQGVDEQYF,TGTGCCAGCAGCTACCGACAGGGGGTGGACGAGCAGTACTTC
TRBJ1-1,-,TRBV6-6,13,few,CASSYSRGVGAFF,TGTGCCAGCAGTTACTCGAGGGGGGTGGGCGCTTTCTTT
TRBJ2-5,-,TRBV7-2,15,-,CASSFSTSGVETQYF,TGTGCCAGCAGCTTCTCTACTTCGGGGGTGGAGACCCAGTACTTC
TRBJ2-2,TRBD1,TRBV7-2,15,-,CASSPGTGVSGELFF,TGTGCCAGCAGCCCGGGTACAGGGGTATCTGGGGAGCTGTTTTTT
TRBJ2-7,-,TRBV7-2,13,many,CASSTRLVNEQYF,TGTGCCAGCAGCACCCGACTAGTAAACGAGCAGTACTTC
TRBJ1-2,TRBD1,TRBV5-6,16,once,CASSLAAGGADYGYTF,TGTGCCAGCAGCTTGGCAGCAGGGGGCGCGGACTATGGCTACACCTTC
TRBJ1-2,-,TRBV28,15,-,CASTPRGRGNYGYTF,TGTGCCAGCACCCCTCGGGGGAGGGGTAACTATGGCTACACCTTC
TRBJ2-7,-,TRBV28,12,-,CAGSLGGGQQYF,TGTGCCGGCAGTTTAGGCGGTGGACAGCAGTACTTC
TRBJ2-3,-,TRBV7-8,14,many,CASSLKNGADTQYF,TGTGCCAGCAGCTTAAAAAATGGAGCAGATACGCAGTATTTT
TRBJ2-1,-,TRBV28,13,few,CASRTTGYNEQFF,TGTGCCAGCAGGACCACAGGGTACAATGAGCAGTTCTTC
TRBJ2-1,-,TRBV19,16,few,CASSKRREISYNEQFF,TGTGCCAGTAGTAAGCGGAGAGAAATCTCCTACAATGAGCAGTTCTTC
TRBJ2-5,-,TRBV6-6,15,-,CASSYHPGQPGLGDF,TGTGCCAGCAGTTACCATCCTGGACAGCCGGGCCTGGGGGACTTC
TRBJ1-4,TRBD1,TRBV28,16,many,CASSPPGQALREKLFF,TGTGCCAGCAGTCCCCCAGGACAGGCTCTTCGGGAAAAACTGTTTTTT
TRBJ2-5,-,TRBV28,13,many,CASSFGYQETQYF,TGTGCCAGCAGTTTCGGTTACCAAGAGACCCAGTACTTC
TRBJ2-5,-,TRBV29-1,12,few,CSAGGYQETQYF,TGCAGCGCCGGGGGCTACCAAGAGACCCAGTACTTC
TRBJ2-3,-,TRBV6-2/TRBV6-3,16,few,CASSLLGSPSTDTQYF,TGTGCCAGCAGCTTGCTGGGTTCCCCTAGCACAGATACGCAGTATTTT
TRBJ2-7,-,TRBV4-1,14,many,CASSRRGGAFEQYF,TGCGCCAGCAGCCGACGGGGCGGGGCGTTTGAGCAGTACTTC
TRBJ2-3,-,TRBV20-1,13,-,CSARGGGPATQYF,TGCAGTGCTAGGGGGGGCGGACCAGCTACGCAGTATTTT
TRBJ2-1,TRBD2,TRBV19,24,-,CASSIGRRGGVGRTSGTSYNEQFF,TGTGCCAGTAGTATAGGTCGCCGGGGAGGGGTAGGCCGGACTAGCGGGACATCCTACAATGAGCAGTTCTTC
TRBJ2-5,-,TRBV29-1,13,-,CSVDGRDKETQYF,TGCAGCGTCGATGGCAGGGATAAAGAGACCCAGTACTTC
TRBJ2-1,-,TRBV6-2/TRBV6-3,12,-,CASSPVPHEQFF,TGTGCCAGCAGTCCTGTCCCCCATGAGCAGTTCTTC
TRBJ2-7,-,TRBV7-9,13,few,CASSLTESYEQYF,TGTGCCAGCAGCTTAACGGAATCCTACGAGCAGTACTTC
TRBJ2-5,-,TRBV27,12,few,CASYSWDETQYF,TGTGCCAGCTACTCGTGGGATGAGACCCAGTACTTC
TRBJ2-3,-,TRBV5-1,14,many,CASSPALSTDTQYF,TGCGCCAGCTCCCCCGCCCTCAGTACAGATACGCAGTATTTT
TRBJ2-2,-,TRBV2,15,-,CASSDLTGNTGELFF,TGTGCCAGCAGTGACCTAACCGGAAACACCGGGGAGCTGTTTTTT
TRBJ2-1,TRBD1,TRBV3-1,15,-,CASGRYRGQGNEQFF,TGTGCCAGCGGCCGTTACAGGGGGCAGGGGAATGAGCAGTTCTTC
TRBJ1-3,TRBD1,TRBV3-1,14,-,CASSPTGAGNTIYF,TGTGCCAGCAGCCCAACAGGGGCTGGAAACACCATATATTTT
TRBJ1-1,-,TRBV11-2,17,few,CASSLGSFYYRNTEAFF,TGTGCCAGCAGCTTAGGCTCCTTTTATTACAGGAACACTGAAGCTTTCTTT
TRBJ2-3,-,TRBV28,17,many,CASSSPPGRSGTDTQYF,TGTGCCAGCAGTTCCCCACCGGGTCGCTCGGGCACAGATACGCAGTATTTT
TRBJ2-4,TRBD2,TRBV7-8,16,-,CASSLGLAGAKNIQYF,TGTGCCAGCAGCTTAGGACTAGCGGGGGCCAAAAACATTCAGTACTTC
TRBJ2-2,-,TRBV15,16,-,CATSRDLAGATGELFF,TGTGCCACCAGCAGAGACCTGGCAGGGGCGACCGGGGAGCTGTTTTTT
TRBJ1-1,-,TRBV2,13,-,CASRYQVRAEAFF,TGTGCCAGCAGGTATCAGGTTCGCGCTGAAGCTTTCTTT
TRBJ2-7,-,TRBV6-1,14,-,CASSASGSAYEQYF,TGTGCCAGCAGTGCAAGCGGATCCGCCTACGAGCAGTACTTC
TRBJ1-2,-,TRBV7-9,15,few,CASSLGQDPSYGYTF,TGTGCCAGCAGCTTAGGACAGGACCCAAGCTATGGCTACACCTTC
TRBJ2-2,-,TRBV7-2,17,-,CASSPGTSFLVTGELFF,TGTGCCAGCAGCCCCGGGACGAGCTTTCTCGTCACCGGGGAGCTGTTTTTT
TRBJ2-1,TRBD1,TRBV5-1,13,-,CASSYRTGDEQFF,TGCGCCAGCAGTTACCGGACAGGGGACGAGCAGTTCTTC
TRBJ1-1,-,TRBV20-1,15,many,CSARDQRRGNTEAFF,TGCAGTGCTAGAGATCAGCGGCGGGGGAACACTGAAGCTTTCTTT
TRBJ2-5,TRBD2,TRBV27,14,few,CASSLRLAGETQYF,TGTGCCAGCAGTTTAAGGCTAGCGGGAGAGACCCAGTACTTC
TRBJ1-5,-,TRBV5-1,12,-,CASSLAGGPQHF,TGCGCCAGCAGCTTGGCCGGGGGGCCCCAGCATTTT
TRBJ2-2,TRBD1,TRBV3-1,17,-,CASSQVLGGPNTGELFF,TGTGCCAGCAGCCAAGTCTTAGGGGGCCCGAACACCGGGGAGCTGTTTTTT
TRBJ2-7,TRBD2,TRBV4-2,16,few,CASSQDPGLAEYEQYF,TGTGCCAGCAGCCAAGATCCCGGACTAGCGGAGTACGAGCAGTACTTC
TRBJ2-5,-,TRBV6-2/TRBV6-3,14,-,CASRPRTPRETQYF,TGTGCCAGCAGACCTCGGACTCCTCGAGAGACCCAGTACTTC
TRBJ2-3,TRBD2,TRBV2,16,few,CASSEAAGGSTDTQYF,TGTGCCAGCAGTGAAGCAGCGGGGGGCAGCACAGATACGCAGTATTTT
TRBJ2-3,TRBD2,TRBV12-3/TRBV12-4,15,many,CASSSFGGGRATQYF,TGTGCCAGCAGTTCTTTCGGGGGGGGGAGGGCTACGCAGTATTTT
TRBJ2-3,TRBD2,TRBV7-3,14,-,CASSQGLAVDTQYF,TGTGCCAGCAGCCAGGGACTAGCGGTTGATACGCAGTATTTT
TRBJ1-1,TRBD1,TRBV5-1,17,many,CASSLWGTGGSASEAFF,TGCGCCAGCAGCTTGTGGGGGACAGGGGGCTCGGCTAGTGAAGCTTTCTTT
TRBJ2-2,-,TRBV19,14,-,CASSIPQGPGELFF,TGTGCCAGTAGTATACCACAGGGTCCCGGGGAGCTGTTTTTT
TRBJ1-1,TRBD1,TRBV9,12,-,CASSRDRDPAFF,TGTGCCAGCAGTCGCGACAGGGACCCAGCTTTCTTT
TRBJ1-1,-,TRBV28,14,few,CASSSRQVGTEAFF,TGTGCCAGCAGTTCCCGACAGGTGGGCACTGAAGCTTTCTTT
TRBJ2-7,TRBD1,TRBV20-1,12,few,CSARQGPYEQYF,TGCAGTGCCCGACAGGGACCTTACGAGCAGTACTTC
TRBJ1-3,TRBD1,TRBV20-1,14,many,CSAPGQGEGNTIYF,TGCAGTGCCCCGGGACAGGGAGAAGGAAACACCATATATTTT
TRBJ2-3,-,TRBV6-2/TRBV6-3,15,many,CASSYEGSSTDTQYF,TGTGCCAGCAGTTACGAGGGTTCTAGCACAGATACGCAGTATTTT
TRBJ2-1,-,TRBV3-1,14,many,CASSQAPLGNEQFF,TGTGCCAGCAGCCAAGCTCCACTAGGGAATGAGCAGTTCTTC
TRBJ2-7,TRBD2,TRBV6-1,17,many,CASRRLAGVIGGYEQYF,TGTGCCAGCAGGAGACTAGCGGGAGTTATCGGCGGCTACGAGCAGTACTTC
TRBJ2-5,-,TRBV2,14,many,CASTREGGQETQYF,TGTGCCAGCACCCGAGAAGGGGGACAAGAGACCCAGTACTTC